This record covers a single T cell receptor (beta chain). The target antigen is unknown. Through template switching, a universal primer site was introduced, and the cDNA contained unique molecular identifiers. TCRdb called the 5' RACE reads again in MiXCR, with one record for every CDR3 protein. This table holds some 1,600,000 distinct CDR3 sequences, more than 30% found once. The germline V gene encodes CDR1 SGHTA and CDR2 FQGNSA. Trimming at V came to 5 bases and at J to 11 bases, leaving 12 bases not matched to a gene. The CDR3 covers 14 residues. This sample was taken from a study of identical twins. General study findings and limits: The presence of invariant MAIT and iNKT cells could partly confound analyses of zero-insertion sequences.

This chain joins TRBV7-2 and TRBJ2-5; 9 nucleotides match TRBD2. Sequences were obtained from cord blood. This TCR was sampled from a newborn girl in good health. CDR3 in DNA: TGTGCCAGCAGCGCCTCCGGGACTAGCTCAGAGCAGTACTTC. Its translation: CASSASGTSSEQYF. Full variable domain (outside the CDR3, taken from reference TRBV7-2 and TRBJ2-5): GAGVSQSPSNKVTEKGKDVELRCDPISGHTALYWYRQSLGQGLEFLIYFQGNSAPDKSGLPSDRFSAERTGGSVSTLTIQRTQQEDSAVYLCASSASGTSSEQYFGPGTRLLVL.